One sample yielded the 3 T cell receptor beta chains listed below, sequenced in a study of identical twins listed by TCRdb under 2016. Libraries were built with 5' RACE. TCRdb shows the sequencer as Illumina HiSeq 2000. The public reads were reprocessed in TCRdb via fastp at Q25 and MiXCR, keeping in-frame beta chains. Records with the same CDR3 protein are collapsed into one entry carrying the most frequent genes and DNA. The sample table shows about 470,000 distinct CDR3 sequences, and approximately 24% are seen once. The ten largest clones capture over 2.5% of the sample. A further study also used this sample, focusing on T cells expressing NK-cell markers.

Material for sequencing was CD4+ T cells sorted from blood. The origin of the receptors is a woman aged 18-29 years in good health.

In its sample, this clonotype was seen a few times. The CDR3: CASSQEFSVSYNEQFF. CDR3 bases: TGTGCCAGCAGCCAAGAATTTTCTGTCTCCTACAATGAGCAGTTCTTC. The V gene is TRBV4-2, the J gene TRBJ2-1; D call uncertain. The V gene's germline CDR1 is LGHNA and CDR2 YNFKEQ. The CDR3 extends over 16 amino acids. V was cut by 0 bases and J by 0 bases, with 9 bases left in between.

This clonotype was seen a handful of times. The rearrangement links TRBV20-1 to TRBJ1-1; D is undetermined. This CDR3 region has 14 residues. Trimming stripped 5 bases from V and 0 bases from J, with 13 bases between. Germline-derived CDR1 and CDR2 are DFQATT and SNEGSKA (reference sequence). The CDR3 reads CSASRLGMNTEAFF. CDR3 coding DNA: TGCAGTGCTTCACGGCTTGGGATGAACACTGAAGCTTTCTTT.

This clonotype was picked up a small number of times. This rearrangement joins TRBV24-1 to TRBJ2-1, with D unclear. The CDR3 runs to 16 residues. V was clipped by 5 bases and J by 3 bases, with 16 bases between them. Germline V gene sequence: CDR1 KGHDR, CDR2 SFDVKD. DNA for the CDR3: TGTGCCACCAGTGCCCCGGCGCCCCGTGGCTACAATGAGCAGTTCTTC. Encoded protein: CATSAPAPRGYNEQFF.